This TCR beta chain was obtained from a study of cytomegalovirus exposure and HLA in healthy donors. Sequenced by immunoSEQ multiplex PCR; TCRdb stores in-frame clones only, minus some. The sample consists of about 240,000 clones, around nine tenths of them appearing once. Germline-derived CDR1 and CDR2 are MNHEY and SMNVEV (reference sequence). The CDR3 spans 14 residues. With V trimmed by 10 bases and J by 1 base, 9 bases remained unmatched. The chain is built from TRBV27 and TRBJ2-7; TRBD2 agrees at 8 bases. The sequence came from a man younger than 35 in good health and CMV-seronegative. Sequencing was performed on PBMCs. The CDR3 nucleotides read TGTGCCACCTCCCGGACTAGCTATTCCTACGAGCAGTACTTC. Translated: CATSRTSYSYEQYF.